The clone carrying this TCR beta chain was counted a single time. Its antigen is not identified. These data come from a study of shared clonotypes between healthy human individuals. Across the study: Per donor, three plates held CD4 naive cells, three held CD4 memory, two held CD8 naive and one held CD8 memory. Study-wide points: The researchers took only blood, and tissue repertoires probably look different.

V was cut by 4 bases and J by 4 bases, with 5 bases left in between. Germline-derived CDR1 and CDR2 are LNHDA and SQIVND (reference sequence). The CDR3 totals 12 residues. Recent acute infections and vaccinations were absent in the healthy HIV-negative adult donors. Study processing details: Owing to the provision of junction-only sequences devoid of quality scores by immunoSEQ, filtering differed. Profiling relied on immunoSEQ multiplex PCR, and the TCRdb table lists in-frame clones only, not all of them. The V and J calls and the clone size are those of that table, but D and trimming were determined from the DNA. The profile shows 1.4 million to 1.5 million clones, roughly 97% of them singletons.

The V call is TRBV19, the J call TRBJ1-3; the D is unclear. Specimen: naive CD4+ T cells sorted from blood. Described subset: CD45RA+ positively selected. The TCR was taken from a man aged 25-45 years in good health. CDR3 in DNA: TGTGCCAGTAGTACACACGGAAACACCATATATTTT. It encodes CASSTHGNTIYF.